This TCR beta chain was recovered during a study of OX40 agonist ivuxolimab in advanced cancers. General study results and limits: At doses 0.1 to 3.0 mg/kg, CD4+ and CD8+ clones expanded. Part of the nonresponder group also had normalized T-cell clonal expansion that was low. Researchers report that CD8+ T cells had, on average, more expanded clones than CD4+.

The V gene lost 7 bases and the J gene lost 5 bases, with 9 bases spanning the gap. The CDR3 has 12 amino acids. Germline V gene data show CDR1 as LNHDA and CDR2 as SQIVND (reference sequence). Worth noting for this clone: Its antigen is currently unknown.

Profiling relied on immunoSEQ multiplex PCR, and the TCRdb table lists in-frame clones only, not all of them. The sample has 70,000 to 95,000 clones; 90% are singletons. The source is an adult with an advanced solid tumor such as melanoma, head and neck, liver or kidney cancer. The sequencing here drew on CD4+ or CD8+ T cells sorted from blood, taken in a trial of the OX40 agonist ivuxolimab. The V and J genes are TRBV19 and TRBJ2-1; no clear D. CDR3 region: CASKDRHNEQFF. The CDR3 DNA reads TGTGCCAGTAAAGATAGACACAATGAGCAGTTCTTC. The full variable domain, completed using reference TRBV19 and TRBJ2-1, is DGGITQSPKYLFRKEGQNVTLSCEQNLNHDAMYWYRQDPGQGLRLIYYSQIVNDFQKGDIAEGYSVSREKKESFPLTVTSAQKNPTAFYLCASKDRHNEQFFGPGTRLTVL.